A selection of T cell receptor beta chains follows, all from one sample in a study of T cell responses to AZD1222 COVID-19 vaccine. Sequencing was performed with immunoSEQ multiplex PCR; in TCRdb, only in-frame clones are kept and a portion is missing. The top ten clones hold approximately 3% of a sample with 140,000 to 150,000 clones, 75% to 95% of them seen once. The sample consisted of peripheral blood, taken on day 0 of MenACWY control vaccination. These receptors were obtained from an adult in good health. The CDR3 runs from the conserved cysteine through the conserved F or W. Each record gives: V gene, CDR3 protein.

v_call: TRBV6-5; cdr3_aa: CASSSEGLYNSPLHF
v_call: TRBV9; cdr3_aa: CASSVAGQNSGNTIYF
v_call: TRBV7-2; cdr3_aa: CASSDSSASGNTIYF
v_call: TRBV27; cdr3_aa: CASRPLTRGLNTEAFF
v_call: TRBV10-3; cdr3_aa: CAISGRTGGLDEQFF
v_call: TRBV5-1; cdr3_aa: CASSPTGLNTEAFF
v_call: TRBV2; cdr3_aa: CASRRTENTEAFF
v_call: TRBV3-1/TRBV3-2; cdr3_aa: CASSLIRGSSYNEQFF
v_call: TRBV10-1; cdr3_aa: CASSEYVSTDTQYF
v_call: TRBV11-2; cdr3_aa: CASSVIGGSTDTQYF
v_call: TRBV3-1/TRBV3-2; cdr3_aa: CASSQGGGRGRGYTF
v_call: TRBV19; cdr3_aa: CASMDRVNTEAFF